A single TCR beta chain is shown here with its context. It has no known antigen specificity. Base qualities are not recorded, but no much larger clone differs from it by a single base. The sample is drawn from a study of T cell responses to AZD1222 COVID-19 vaccine (dated by TCRdb to about 2021). About the investigation overall: A total of 230 to 250 trial participants underwent TCR sequencing, of whom about 210 had received two doses of AZD1222 and 26 had received two doses of the MenACWY control vaccine. Enrollment into the trials was organized by age into subgroups of 18-55, 56-69 and 70-plus years, and those subgroups contained about 160, 30 and 59 TCR-sequenced participants, respectively.

The CDR3 regions of human TCRbeta chains were subjected to immunosequencing. From the authors' description of their analysis: TCRs in the repertoires were matched against a reference library of SARS-CoV-2-specific TCRs that had been generated with the MIRA antigen-specificity platform. Breadth meant the fraction of unique TCRs that were SARS-CoV-2-associated, whereas depth meant the fraction of total T cells that were SARS-CoV-2-associated. Using the MIRA data, each spike-specific TCR was assigned both to the spike region to which the TCR was reactive and to a CD4 or CD8 class. Log10-transformed breadth and depth values were compared by one-way ANOVA with Sidak's multiple comparisons tests. TCRdb's version of the immuneACCESS table is confined to in-frame rearrangements and falls short of the full clone set. An unresolved V gene accounts for under half of the shortfall where checked; the remainder is of unknown origin. V, J and clone size reflect that table, while D and trimming were determined from the DNA. Here the sample has over 150,000 clones; approximately 87% occur a single time. Of the sample, approximately 4.5% falls within the top ten clones.

The sample's time point label is to be understood as: about 28 days (+/-7) after the second vaccine dose. AZD1222 recipients with second doses at about 4 weeks or about 12 weeks were pooled, because spike-specific TCR depth and breadth did not differ between schedules. Vaccinee samples came from UK trials COV001 and COV002, including a single-blind randomized controlled phase 2/3 trial of AZD1222 (ChAdOx1 nCoV-19) in healthy adults. Trial participant PBMC samples were collected at day 0 and day 28 after the second dose for TCRbeta chain sequencing. Trimming at the junction amounts to 6 bases on V and 1 base on J, and the germline ends lie 13 bases apart. Based on the germline V gene (reference sequence), the CDR1 and CDR2 sequences are SGHNT and YYREEE. From cysteine to phenylalanine, the CDR3 is 14 amino acids long. Solely the CDR3 DNA is kept, with 42 bases framed from the first base. Findings and caveats that apply to the study as a whole: Vaccine-associated CD4 TCRs spanned the whole spike protein, with dominant responses in regions 160-218 and 743-854. After two AZD1222 doses, spike-specific TCR breadth and depth were significantly higher than at day 0 and than in MenACWY recipients. Because no day 14 peak-response samples were available, the repertoires could be characterized only after the peak T cell response. Participants were mostly white British and included more females than males, and it was suggested by the authors that clonal diversity may have been underestimated. In the small 56-69-year group, the increase in depth fell short of significance, most likely because of low power. Only a handful of AZD1222 recipients were SARS-CoV-2 seropositive at baseline, limiting conclusions about previously exposed vaccinees. Nearly half of unique spike-specific TCRs reportedly recognized epitopes outside regions mutated in the B.1.351 and B.1.1.7 variants.

The sequences come from peripheral blood, collected 28 days after the second AZD1222 dose. This TCR derives from an adult who received the AZD1222 COVID-19 vaccine. The receptor chain draws on TRBV5-4 and TRBJ1-2; the D gene remains uncertain. The DNA sequence is given as TGTGCCAGCACAACCGGGATCTTTAACTATGGCTACACCTTC. It translates to CASTTGIFNYGYTF. The reference TRBV5-4 and TRBJ1-2 proteins fill in what lies around the CDR3, so the full variable domain reads ETGVTQSPTHLIKTRGQQVTLRCSSQSGHNTVSWYQQALGQGPQFIFQYYREEENGRGNFPPRFSGLQFPNYSSELNVNALELDDSALYLCASTTGIFNYGYTFGSGTRLTVV.